This is a list of T cell receptor beta chains from one sample in a study of cytomegalovirus exposure and HLA in healthy donors. Assay used: immunoSEQ multiplex PCR; TCRdb lists only in-frame clones, some missing. The sample has some 140,000 clones; more than 75% are singletons. The sample was PBMCs. The receptors were sampled from a female donor in good health and CMV-seronegative. The CDR3 runs from the conserved cysteine through the conserved F or W. The order of the fields is D gene, CDR3 length, J gene, clone size, V gene, CDR3 DNA, CDR3 protein. The D gene is left open where the match is weak. Some rows mark clone size as missing; the rest say once, few, many or name a class of expanded clone.

d_call: .; cdr3_length: 12; j_call: TRBJ1-2; clone_size: .; v_call: TRBV5-8; cdr3_nt: TGTGCCAGCAGCTTGGTCAGGGATGGCTACACCTTC; cdr3_aa: CASSLVRDGYTF
d_call: .; cdr3_length: 12; j_call: TRBJ2-2; clone_size: .; v_call: TRBV5-1; cdr3_nt: TGCGCCAGCAGCTCCGCGGCCGGGGAGCTGTTTTTT; cdr3_aa: CASSSAAGELFF
d_call: TRBD1; cdr3_length: 17; j_call: TRBJ2-7; clone_size: .; v_call: TRBV28; cdr3_nt: TGTGCCAGCAGGTCGACCCCCGACAGGGGGCCCTCCTACGAGCAGTACTTC; cdr3_aa: CASRSTPDRGPSYEQYF
d_call: TRBD1; cdr3_length: 15; j_call: TRBJ2-7; clone_size: .; v_call: TRBV10-3; cdr3_nt: TGTGCCATCAGGGGGGGGACAGGGACGGGCTACGAGCAGTACTTC; cdr3_aa: CAIRGGTGTGYEQYF
d_call: TRBD2; cdr3_length: 15; j_call: TRBJ2-7; clone_size: .; v_call: TRBV7-6; cdr3_nt: TGTGCCAGCAGCTCCTCTCCGGGACTAGCGAGTGAGCAGTACTTC; cdr3_aa: CASSSSPGLASEQYF
d_call: .; cdr3_length: 13; j_call: TRBJ1-2; clone_size: once; v_call: TRBV28; cdr3_nt: TGTGCCAGCAGTTTAACCGGGGGGGGAGGCTACACCTTC; cdr3_aa: CASSLTGGGGYTF
d_call: .; cdr3_length: 17; j_call: TRBJ1-4; clone_size: .; v_call: TRBV5-1; cdr3_nt: TGCGCCAGCAGCTTGGCCGCAGGGGTCGGCTTAGGGGAAAAACTGTTTTTT; cdr3_aa: CASSLAAGVGLGEKLFF
d_call: .; cdr3_length: 15; j_call: TRBJ1-5; clone_size: once; v_call: TRBV28; cdr3_nt: TGTGCCAGCTTCGGCGGGGGCCAGGGGAATCAGCCCCAGCATTTT; cdr3_aa: CASFGGGQGNQPQHF
d_call: .; cdr3_length: 14; j_call: TRBJ1-1; clone_size: once; v_call: TRBV19; cdr3_nt: TGTGCCAGTAGTATAGCGGGTGGGAACACTGAAGCTTTCTTT; cdr3_aa: CASSIAGGNTEAFF
d_call: .; cdr3_length: 15; j_call: TRBJ1-1; clone_size: .; v_call: TRBV13; cdr3_nt: TGTGCCAGCAGCCCACCCCGGGGAAGGAACACTGAAGCTTTCTTT; cdr3_aa: CASSPPRGRNTEAFF
d_call: .; cdr3_length: 15; j_call: TRBJ2-6; clone_size: .; v_call: TRBV7-9; cdr3_nt: TGTGCCAGCAGCGCCCTGCAGTCCGGGGCCAACGTCCTGACTTTC; cdr3_aa: CASSALQSGANVLTF
d_call: .; cdr3_length: 13; j_call: TRBJ1-2; clone_size: .; v_call: TRBV7-9; cdr3_nt: TGTGCCAGCAGCTTCGACAGCTACTATGGCTACACCTTC; cdr3_aa: CASSFDSYYGYTF
d_call: .; cdr3_length: 14; j_call: TRBJ1-4; clone_size: .; v_call: TRBV6-1; cdr3_nt: TGTGCCAGCAGGGTTGGTCACGGAGGTGAAAAACTGTTTTTT; cdr3_aa: CASRVGHGGEKLFF
d_call: .; cdr3_length: 14; j_call: TRBJ2-6; clone_size: .; v_call: TRBV11-3; cdr3_nt: TGTGCCAGCAGCCCTGAGGCTGGGGCCAACGTCCTGACTTTC; cdr3_aa: CASSPEAGANVLTF
d_call: .; cdr3_length: 14; j_call: TRBJ2-2; clone_size: few; v_call: TRBV5-1; cdr3_nt: TGCGCCAGCAATTTGGGGCAGAACACCGGGGAGCTGTTTTTT; cdr3_aa: CASNLGQNTGELFF
d_call: .; cdr3_length: 18; j_call: TRBJ1-1; clone_size: .; v_call: TRBV11-3; cdr3_nt: TGTGCCAGCAGCCTAGGGTTAGGGGATCGTAGGATGAACACTGAAGCTTTCTTT; cdr3_aa: CASSLGLGDRRMNTEAFF
d_call: .; cdr3_length: 15; j_call: TRBJ2-1; clone_size: .; v_call: TRBV9; cdr3_nt: TGTGCCAGCAGCGTAGAGTGGACTCCCACCAAGGAGCAGTTCTTC; cdr3_aa: CASSVEWTPTKEQFF
d_call: TRBD1; cdr3_length: 15; j_call: TRBJ2-7; clone_size: .; v_call: TRBV11-2; cdr3_nt: TGTGCCAGCAGCCCCCGGACAGGGGACGGGTACGAGCAGTACTTC; cdr3_aa: CASSPRTGDGYEQYF
d_call: TRBD1; cdr3_length: 15; j_call: TRBJ2-5; clone_size: once; v_call: TRBV30; cdr3_nt: TGTGCCTGGAGTCTCGGACAGGGGTACCAAGAGACCCAGTACTTC; cdr3_aa: CAWSLGQGYQETQYF